These T cell receptor beta chains were read from a single sample in a study of T cell repertoires in cytomegalovirus infection. Their target antigens are unknown. MiXCR was run by TCRdb on the reads, yielding one entry per CDR3 protein. The sample records some 320,000 distinct CDR3 sequences, around 29% being singletons. The sample consisted of cultured PBMCs, taken from culture after CMV antigen stimulation. These receptors came from a human donor in good health (CMV status not recorded). Some clones in this sample may be carry-over from other donors' samples. Each CDR3 is given with its conserved first and last residue. The D gene is left open where the match is weak. Only part of the rows carry a size: once, few, many, or a class if the clone is expanded.

abundance: few
j_gene: TRBJ1-1
v_gene: TRBV10-3
len: 12
d_gene: -
CDR3aa: CAISEQLTEAFF
CDR3nt: TGTGCCATCAGTGAGCAGCTGACTGAAGCTTTCTTT

abundance: -
j_gene: TRBJ1-2
v_gene: TRBV12-3/TRBV12-4
len: 14
d_gene: TRBD1
CDR3aa: CASTRTGSFYGYTF
CDR3nt: TGTGCCAGCACCCGGACAGGGTCCTTCTATGGCTACACCTTC

abundance: -
j_gene: TRBJ1-4
v_gene: TRBV28
len: 14
d_gene: -
CDR3aa: CASSLTLGGEKLFF
CDR3nt: TGTGCCAGCAGTTTGACTCTCGGGGGCGAAAAACTGTTTTTT

abundance: few
j_gene: TRBJ1-5
v_gene: TRBV6-6
len: 15
d_gene: -
CDR3aa: CASSPGTPSNQPQHF
CDR3nt: TGTGCCAGCAGTCCCGGGACACCTTCTAATCAGCCCCAGCATTTT

abundance: -
j_gene: TRBJ2-1
v_gene: TRBV19
len: 18
d_gene: TRBD2
CDR3aa: CASSISRGLALFYNEQFF
CDR3nt: TGTGCCAGTAGTATCAGTCGGGGACTAGCACTTTTCTACAATGAGCAGTTCTTC

abundance: many
j_gene: TRBJ2-5
v_gene: TRBV7-2
len: 15
d_gene: -
CDR3aa: CASSLADTTWETQYF
CDR3nt: TGTGCCAGCAGCTTGGCTGACACTACCTGGGAGACCCAGTACTTC

abundance: -
j_gene: TRBJ1-2
v_gene: TRBV7-2
len: 15
d_gene: -
CDR3aa: CASSLGRRGGYGYTF
CDR3nt: TGTGCCAGCAGCTTAGGACGGAGGGGGGGTTACGGCTACACCTTC

abundance: few
j_gene: TRBJ1-4
v_gene: TRBV20-1
len: 15
d_gene: -
CDR3aa: CSASSPGRQEEKLFF
CDR3nt: TGCAGTGCTAGTTCCCCGGGCAGGCAAGAGGAAAAACTGTTTTTT

abundance: -
j_gene: TRBJ2-1
v_gene: TRBV27
len: 17
d_gene: -
CDR3aa: CASSRDPQGSLYNEQFF
CDR3nt: TGTGCCAGCAGCCGTGACCCCCAGGGATCGCTATACAATGAGCAGTTCTTC

abundance: many
j_gene: TRBJ2-7
v_gene: TRBV7-2
len: 15
d_gene: -
CDR3aa: CASSLLSTGPYEQYF
CDR3nt: TGTGCCAGCAGCTTACTATCCACGGGGCCCTACGAGCAGTACTTC